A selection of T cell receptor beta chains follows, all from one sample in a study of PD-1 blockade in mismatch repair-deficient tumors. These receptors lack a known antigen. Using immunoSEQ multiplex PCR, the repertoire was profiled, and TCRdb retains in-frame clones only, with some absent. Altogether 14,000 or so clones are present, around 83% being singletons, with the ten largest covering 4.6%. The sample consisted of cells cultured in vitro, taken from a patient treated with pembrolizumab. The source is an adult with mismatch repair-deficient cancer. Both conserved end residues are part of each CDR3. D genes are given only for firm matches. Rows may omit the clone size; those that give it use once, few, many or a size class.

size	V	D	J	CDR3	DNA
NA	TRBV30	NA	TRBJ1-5	CAWNTGKGSLFGQPQHF	TGTGCCTGGAATACAGGGAAAGGAAGCCTTTTCGGGCAGCCCCAGCATTTT
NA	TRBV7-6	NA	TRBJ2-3	CASSSRLGKGTDTQYF	TGTGCCAGCAGCTCCCGACTCGGAAAGGGAACAGATACGCAGTATTTT
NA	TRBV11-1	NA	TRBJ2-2	CASSLLPGNTGELFF	TGTGCCAGCAGCTTACTCCCAGGGAACACCGGGGAGCTGTTTTTT
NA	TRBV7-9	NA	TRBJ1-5	CASSLEQGSHQPQHF	TGTGCCAGCAGCTTGGAACAGGGATCCCATCAGCCCCAGCATTTT
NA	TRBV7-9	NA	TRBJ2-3	CASSLLDTDTQYF	TGTGCCAGCAGCTTATTAGACACAGATACGCAGTATTTT
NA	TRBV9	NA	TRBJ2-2	CASSVVPQGGYTGELFF	TGTGCCAGCAGCGTAGTCCCGCAGGGCGGCTACACCGGGGAGCTGTTTTTT
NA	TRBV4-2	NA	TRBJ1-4	CASSQAGGVEKLFF	TGTGCCAGCAGCCAAGCCGGGGGTGTAGAAAAACTGTTTTTT
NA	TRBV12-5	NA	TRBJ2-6	CASGLVPLSGANVLTF	TGTGCTAGTGGTTTGGTCCCGCTCTCTGGGGCCAACGTCCTGACTTTC
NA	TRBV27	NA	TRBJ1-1	CASSLLTGMNTEAFF	TGTGCCAGCAGTTTATTGACGGGTATGAACACTGAAGCTTTCTTT
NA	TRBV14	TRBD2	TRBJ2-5	CASSLTSGNQETQYF	TGTGCCAGCAGTTTGACTAGCGGAAATCAAGAGACCCAGTACTTC
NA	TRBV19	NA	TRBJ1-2	CASAGGTFNYGYTF	TGTGCCAGTGCGGGCGGGACATTTAACTATGGCTACACCTTC
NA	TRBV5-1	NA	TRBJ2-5	CASSRNQETQYF	TGCGCCAGCAGTAGAAATCAAGAGACCCAGTACTTC
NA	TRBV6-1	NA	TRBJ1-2	CASRGGHAGQDGYTF	TGTGCCAGCAGGGGAGGACATGCAGGACAAGATGGCTACACCTTC
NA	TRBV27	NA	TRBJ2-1	CASSLQTRLGEQFF	TGTGCCAGCAGTCTGCAGACTCGTTTGGGTGAGCAGTTCTTC
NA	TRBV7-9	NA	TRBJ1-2	CASSLGGEGLHYGYTF	TGTGCCAGCAGCTTAGGGGGCGAAGGACTCCACTATGGCTACACCTTC
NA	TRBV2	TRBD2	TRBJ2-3	CASRRREGPGARDTQYF	TGTGCCAGCAGGAGGAGGGAGGGACCTGGGGCGCGGGATACGCAGTATTTT
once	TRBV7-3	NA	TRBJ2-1	CASSLRSSDFYNEQFF	TGTGCCAGCAGCCTCCGAAGTAGCGATTTCTACAATGAGCAGTTCTTC
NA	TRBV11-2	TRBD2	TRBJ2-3	CASSLLAGGRTDTQYF	TGTGCCAGCAGCTTACTCGCGGGAGGGCGTACAGATACGCAGTATTTT
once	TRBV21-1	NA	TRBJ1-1	CASSQRGLYTEAFF	TGTGCCAGCAGCCAGAGGGGTTTGTACACTGAAGCTTTCTTT
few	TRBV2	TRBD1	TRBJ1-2	CASSGSKDRGVGYTF	TGTGCCAGCAGTGGATCCAAAGACAGGGGGGTTGGCTACACCTTC
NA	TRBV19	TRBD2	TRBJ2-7	CASSLRLAGVAYEQYF	TGTGCCAGTAGTCTCAGACTAGCGGGAGTGGCCTACGAGCAGTACTTC
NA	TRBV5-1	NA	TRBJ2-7	CASSLLGASYEQYF	TGCGCCAGCAGCTTGCTAGGGGCGAGCTACGAGCAGTACTTC
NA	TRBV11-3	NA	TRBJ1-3	CASSQRAATGNTIYF	TGTGCCAGCAGCCAGAGGGCAGCGACTGGAAACACCATATATTTT
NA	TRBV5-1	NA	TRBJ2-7	CASSLLLDSYEQYF	TGCGCCAGCAGCTTGTTGTTAGACTCCTACGAGCAGTACTTC
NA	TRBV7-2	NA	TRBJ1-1	CASSLIQGVTEAFF	TGTGCCAGCAGCTTAATACAGGGTGTCACTGAAGCTTTCTTT
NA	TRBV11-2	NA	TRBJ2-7	CASRGTASYEQYF	TGTGCCAGCAGAGGGACGGCCAGCTACGAGCAGTACTTC
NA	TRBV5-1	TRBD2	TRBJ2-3	CASSEGLAGGSTDTQYF	TGCGCCAGCAGCGAAGGGCTAGCGGGAGGGAGCACAGATACGCAGTATTTT